This T cell receptor (beta chain) was identified during a study of T-cell reconstitution after alpha-beta-depleted transplantation in children. This clonotype was seen a few times. The CDR3 runs to 15 residues. Germline-derived CDR1 and CDR2 are SGDLS and YYNGEE. The V and J ends lost 4 bases and 8 bases, in that order; junction bases with no gene match: 7. The TCRbeta library was prepared with unique molecular identifiers. TCRdb recomputed calls from the PCR reads with MiXCR, one row per CDR3 protein. The data show 400,000 to 550,000 distinct CDR3 sequences, roughly a tenth seen once. The chain employs TRBV9 and TRBJ1-6; 9 positions agree with TRBD1. Source: PBMCs, taken before TCRalphabeta/CD19-depleted stem cell transplant. The clonotype comes from a child aged 2-15 years with inherited bone marrow failure, due to receive a stem cell transplant. CDR3 loop: CASSFWDRVDSPLHF. The CDR3 DNA sequence: TGTGCCAGCAGCTTCTGGGACAGGGTGGATTCACCCCTCCACTTT.